This T cell receptor beta chain was sequenced for a study of T-cell memory formation after mild COVID-19. Study conclusions and caveats: The pre-infection memory compartment contained some responding clones, suggesting cross-reactive memory joined. The SARS-CoV-2 specificity of second-wave clones reaching peak at day 37 remained unverified. There was a balanced CD4/CD8 profile in clones contracting day 15 to 85, and later expanders leaned CD4+.

This CDR3 is built from 15 residues. V shed 6 bases and J 3 bases; nucleotides not matched to a gene: 9. CDR1 ENHRY and CDR2 SYGVKD come from the germline V gene. Only a few counts were recorded for this clonotype. Its specificity is unknown. After 5'RACE with constant-segment primers, TCR alpha and TCR beta cDNA libraries carrying sample barcodes and UMIs were obtained. In TCRdb, the 5' RACE reads were re-called with MiXCR into one record per CDR3 protein. The sample carries about 260,000 distinct CDR3 sequences, 7% to 10% recorded once. This chain links TRBV10-3 with TRBJ1-2; 8 nucleotides line up with TRBD1. The sequence derives from a man aged 18 to 29 who had mild COVID-19 (a few samples of this study predate the infection). Cell type and time point are not known. Material for sequencing was PBMCs or a T cell subset sorted from them (not recorded which). Here the CDR3 reads CAISPTGGKDYGYTF. As DNA, the CDR3 is TGTGCCATCAGCCCCACAGGGGGAAAGGACTATGGCTACACCTTC.